The 20 T cell receptor beta chains below all came from one sample that was sequenced in a study of CXCR3-negative and CXCR3-positive naive CD8 T cells. Whole-study findings and limits: Naive cells that were CXCR3-positive had more hydrophobic TRB CDR3s (compared with CXCR3-negative naive cells).

Libraries of TRB cDNA were made by 5' RACE and carried UMIs. One entry per CDR3 protein, without DNA, is what TCRdb gives after re-calling the 5' RACE reads. This sample's clone table lists 150,000 or so distinct CDR3 sequences. Their recognized antigens are unknown. Input material: naive CXCR3+ CD8+ T cells from blood. Subset of the sample: CD45RO-CCR7+CD27+CD95- naive CD8+ T cells expressing CXCR3 (TNR3+). The receptors originated from a human donor in good health. Some clones in this sample may be carry-over from other donors' samples.

V is TRBV7-9 and J is TRBJ2-5. The V gene's germline CDR1 is SEHNR and CDR2 FQNEAQ (reference sequence). The CDR3 is made up of 11 amino acids. CDR3 region: CASSLLETQYF.

This rearrangement joins TRBV5-6 to TRBJ2-5; TCRdb outputs TRBD1, but without DNA this stays unchecked. Germline CDR1 SGHDT, CDR2 YYEEEE. This CDR3 region has 12 residues. CDR3 sequence: CASSPGPTTQYF.

The chain uses TRBV24-1 and TRBJ2-7; no DNA is available, so the TRBD1 call from TCRdb remains unchecked. From germline, CDR1 is KGHDR and CDR2 SFDVKD. The CDR3 spans 12 residues. CDR3 in amino acids: CATRGDLDEQYF.

The CDR3 protein is CASSWGGSGNTIYF. V gene TRBV28 combines with J gene TRBJ1-3; as DNA is missing, the TRBD1 call by TCRdb cannot be tested. This CDR3 has 14 residues. Looked up from germline, CDR1 is MDHEN and CDR2 is SYDVKM.

This chain uses TRBV7-9 with TRBJ2-7; TCRdb calls TRBD1, which cannot be checked without DNA. Germline lookup yields CDR1 SEHNR and CDR2 FQNEAQ (reference sequence). The CDR3 is 16 amino acids. The chain's CDR3 is CASSPPPLGDFYEQYF. Based on the CDR3 plus reference TRBV7-9 and TRBJ2-7, the full variable domain is DTGVSQNPRHKITKRGQNVTFRCDPISEHNRLYWYRQTLGQGPEFLTYFQNEAQLEKSRLLSDRFSAERPKGSFSTLEIQRTEQGDSAMYLCASSPPPLGDFYEQYFGPGTRLTVT.

J is TRBJ1-2 and V is TRBV4-1; without DNA, the TCRdb call of TRBD1 cannot be checked. This CDR3 is 13 amino acids long. Germline CDR1 reads MGHRA; CDR2 reads YSYEKL. The CDR3 protein is CASSLGTVDGYTF.

This rearrangement joins TRBV28 to TRBJ2-3; TCRdb outputs TRBD1, but without DNA this stays unchecked. This CDR3 is built from 14 residues. The V gene's germline CDR1 is MDHEN and CDR2 SYDVKM. CDR3 loop: CASSGGSYTDTQYF.

V is TRBV6-2 or TRBV6-3 and J is TRBJ2-2; TCRdb's D call of TRBD1 is untestable without DNA. Germline V lookup: CDR1 MNHEY, CDR2 SVGEGT. The CDR3 is 16 residues long. This CDR3 is CASSSDRETNTGELFF.

V and J are TRBV28 and TRBJ2-6; the TCRdb D gene call, TRBD1, has no DNA to confirm it. The length of the CDR3 is 20 residues. Germline CDR1 reads MDHEN; CDR2 reads SYDVKM. CDR3 region: CASNDPLDRGRVSGANVLTF.

The genes are TRBV20-1 and TRBJ2-2; TCRdb's assignment of TRBD2 cannot be checked, as there is no DNA. CDR3 size: 16 residues. Germline lookup yields CDR1 DFQATT and CDR2 SNEGSKA (reference sequence). The chain's CDR3 is CSARDPTSGDTGELFF.

V gene TRBV6-5 combines with J gene TRBJ2-7; the TCRdb call, TRBD1, lacks DNA for checking. Looked up from germline, CDR1 is MNHEY and CDR2 is SVGAGI. This CDR3 spans 17 amino acids. The CDR3 protein is CASSYVLLDRGIREQYF.

The chain employs TRBV25-1 and TRBJ2-1; the TCRdb D gene call, TRBD1, has no DNA to confirm it. The germline CDR1 and CDR2 sequences are MGHDK and SYGVNS. The CDR3 sequence is 11 residues long. The CDR3 is CASKGGGEQFF. Full variable domain (remainder filled in from reference TRBV25-1 and TRBJ2-1): EADIYQTPRYLVIGTGKKITLECSQTMGHDKMYWYQQDPGMELHLIHYSYGVNSTEKGDLSSESTVSRIRTEHFPLTLESARPSHTSQYLCASKGGGEQFFGPGTRLTVL.

V gene TRBV4-3 combines with J gene TRBJ2-7. In germline, CDR1 is LGHNA, CDR2 YSLEER. The CDR3 covers 14 residues. CDR3 amino acids: CASSQDSSSYEQYF.

CDR3: CATLRETGEQYF. The chain employs TRBV7-8 and TRBJ2-7; TCRdb lists TRBD1, though no DNA is available to test this call. Germline V gives CDR1 SGHVS, CDR2 FQNEAQ. The CDR3 is made up of 12 amino acids.

The chain couples TRBV29-1 to TRBJ2-1; TCRdb's assignment of TRBD1 cannot be checked, as there is no DNA. The length of the CDR3 is 15 residues. The germline V gene encodes CDR1 SQVTM and CDR2 ANQGSEA. CDR3 sequence reads: CSLSMGGFSYNEQFF.

This rearrangement joins TRBV11-3 to TRBJ2-7; TCRdb's D call of TRBD1 is untestable without DNA. The CDR3 length is 14 residues. CDR1 is SGHNT, CDR2 YENEEA, per germline. CDR3 sequence reads: CASSFPDSPYEQYF.

The chain has TRBV15 and TRBJ2-7; TCRdb's assignment of TRBD1 cannot be checked, as there is no DNA. CDR1 is LNHNV and CDR2 is YYDKDF in the germline V gene (reference sequence). There are 13 residues in the CDR3. CDR3: CATSHPGSYEQYF.

The chain joins TRBV2 to TRBJ1-5; the D call of TRBD1 rests on TCRdb alone, since no DNA is present to check it. The CDR3 totals 17 residues. The germline gives CDR1 SNHLY, CDR2 FYNNEI. Here the CDR3 reads CASSERGARGSNQPQHF.

The CDR3 is CASSLEGGGSSYNEQFF. V and J are TRBV5-1 and TRBJ2-1; TCRdb gives TRBD1 as the D gene, but with no DNA this cannot be confirmed. There are 17 residues in the CDR3. Germline V gene lookup returns CDR1 SGHRS and CDR2 YFSETQ.

The rearrangement uses TRBV29-1 and TRBJ2-3. The CDR3 length is 12 residues. The germline V gene has CDR1 SQVTM and CDR2 ANQGSEA. CDR3 sequence: CSVEDLVGTQYF.